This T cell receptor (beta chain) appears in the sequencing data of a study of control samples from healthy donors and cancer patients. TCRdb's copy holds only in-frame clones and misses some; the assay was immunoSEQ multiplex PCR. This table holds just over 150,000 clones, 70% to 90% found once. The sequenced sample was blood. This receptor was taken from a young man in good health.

Written as DNA, the CDR3 is TGCAGCGTTGAAGCAGGGTGGGGAGAGACCCAGTACTTC. Protein sequence: CSVEAGWGETQYF. The chain couples TRBV29-1 to TRBJ2-5; D might be TRBD1 (5 bases). The CDR3 sequence is 13 residues long. The germline V and J ends were trimmed by 1 base and 4 bases, with 10 bases remaining between them. The V gene's germline CDR1 is SQVTM and CDR2 ANQGSEA.